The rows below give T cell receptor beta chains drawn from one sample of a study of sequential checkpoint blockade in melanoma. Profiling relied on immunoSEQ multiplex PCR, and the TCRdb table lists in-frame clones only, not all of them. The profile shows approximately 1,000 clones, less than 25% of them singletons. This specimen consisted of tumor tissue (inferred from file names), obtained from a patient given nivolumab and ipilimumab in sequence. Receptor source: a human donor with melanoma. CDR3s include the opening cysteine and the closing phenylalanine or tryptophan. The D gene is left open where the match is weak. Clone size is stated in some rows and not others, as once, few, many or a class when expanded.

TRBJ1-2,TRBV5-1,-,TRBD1,CASSLRGQGDYGYTF,TGCGCCAGCAGCTTGAGGGGACAGGGCGACTATGGCTACACCTTC
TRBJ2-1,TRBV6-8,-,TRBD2,CAINSPTSGNNEQFF,TGTGCCATCAACAGCCCGACTAGCGGGAACAATGAGCAGTTCTTC
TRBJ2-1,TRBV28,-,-,CASSFWVRNEQFF,TGTGCCAGCAGTTTCTGGGTGAGGAATGAGCAGTTCTTC
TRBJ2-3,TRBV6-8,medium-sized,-,CASSYSGGTDTQYF,TGTGCCAGCAGTTACTCTGGGGGCACAGATACGCAGTATTTT
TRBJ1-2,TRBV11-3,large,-,CASGAGPRYDGYTF,TGTGCCAGCGGAGCGGGGCCTCGGTACGATGGCTACACCTTC
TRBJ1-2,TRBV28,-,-,CASSLWAGSYGYTF,TGTGCCAGCAGTTTATGGGCAGGGTCGTATGGCTACACCTTC
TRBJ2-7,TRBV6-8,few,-,CASTIGRGLSYEQYF,TGTGCCAGCACCATAGGAAGGGGCCTCTCCTACGAGCAGTACTTC
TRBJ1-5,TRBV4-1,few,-,CASSQGYSNQPQHF,TGCGCCAGCAGCCAAGGGTATAGCAATCAGCCCCAGCATTTT
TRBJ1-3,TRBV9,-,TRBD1,CASSESDRVNTIYF,TGTGCCAGCAGTGAATCGGACAGGGTGAACACCATATATTTT
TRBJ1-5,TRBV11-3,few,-,CASSLIDTNQPQHF,TGTGCCAGCAGCTTAATCGACACCAATCAGCCCCAGCATTTT
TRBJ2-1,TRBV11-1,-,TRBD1,CASSLTGGQGGNEQFF,TGTGCCAGCAGCTTAACGGGGGGACAGGGAGGTAATGAGCAGTTCTTC
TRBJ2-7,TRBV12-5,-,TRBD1,CASGAGTGVWEQYF,TGTGCTAGTGGTGCCGGGACAGGGGTGTGGGAGCAGTACTTC
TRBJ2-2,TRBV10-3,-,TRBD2,CAIKTSGVAGELFF,TGTGCCATCAAGACTAGCGGGGTGGCCGGGGAGCTGTTTTTT
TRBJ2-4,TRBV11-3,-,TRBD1,CASSFDRDIGRNIQYF,TGTGCCAGCAGCTTTGACAGGGATATTGGTAGAAACATTCAGTACTTC
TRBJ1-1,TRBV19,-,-,CASSNLGTGIVTTEAFF,TGTGCCAGTAGTAATCTCGGTACAGGGATAGTTACAACTGAAGCTTTCTTT
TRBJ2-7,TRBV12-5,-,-,CASSTTPLNYEQYF,TGTGCCAGCTCAACAACCCCATTAAACTACGAGCAGTACTTC
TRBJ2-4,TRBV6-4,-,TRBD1,CASSFNRQGVAKNIQYF,TGTGCCAGCAGTTTTAATCGACAGGGGGTAGCCAAAAACATTCAGTACTTC
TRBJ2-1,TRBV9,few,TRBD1,CASTRRGQGLNNEQFF,TGTGCCAGCACTCGGAGAGGACAGGGTCTCAACAATGAGCAGTTCTTC
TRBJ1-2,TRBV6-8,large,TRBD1,CAISPLQGTGYGYTF,TGTGCCATCAGCCCCCTACAGGGGACCGGCTATGGCTACACCTTC
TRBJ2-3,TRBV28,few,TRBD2,CASSLRAGTSGGSTDTQYF,TGTGCCAGCAGTTTGAGGGCTGGGACTAGCGGGGGTAGCACAGATACGCAGTATTTT
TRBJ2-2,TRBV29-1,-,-,CSVEDRDSGELFF,TGCAGCGTTGAAGATCGGGACTCCGGGGAGCTGTTTTTT
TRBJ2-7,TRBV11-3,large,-,CASSQRQGGAYEQYF,TGTGCCAGCAGCCAAAGACAGGGAGGGGCCTACGAGCAGTACTTC
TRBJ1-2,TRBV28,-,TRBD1,CASSLDRVGHGYTF,TGTGCCAGCAGTTTGGACAGGGTAGGCCATGGCTACACCTTC
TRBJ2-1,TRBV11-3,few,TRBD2,CASSDSLGTSGDNEQFF,TGTGCCAGCAGCGATTCACTAGGGACTAGCGGGGACAATGAGCAGTTCTTC
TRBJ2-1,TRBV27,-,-,CASSLYSRGNEQFF,TGTGCCAGCAGTTTATATAGCAGGGGCAATGAGCAGTTCTTC
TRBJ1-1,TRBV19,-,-,CASRDGGWTEAFF,TGTGCCAGCCGCGATGGGGGGTGGACTGAAGCTTTCTTT
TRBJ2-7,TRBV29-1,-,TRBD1,CSAAPLGQGFDEQYF,TGCAGCGCCGCGCCGTTAGGACAGGGGTTCGACGAGCAGTACTTC
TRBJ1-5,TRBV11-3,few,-,CASSPIGPYQPQHF,TGTGCCAGCAGCCCCATCGGTCCCTATCAGCCCCAGCATTTT
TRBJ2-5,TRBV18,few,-,CASSPRLQAAQETQYF,TGTGCCAGCTCACCCCGATTACAAGCGGCGCAAGAGACCCAGTACTTC
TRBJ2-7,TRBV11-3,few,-,CASSLAQAFAYEQYF,TGTGCCAGCAGCTTGGCACAGGCCTTCGCCTACGAGCAGTACTTC
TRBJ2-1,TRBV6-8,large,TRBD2,CASSYSPDGLAHNEQFF,TGTGCCAGCAGTTACAGTCCGGATGGACTAGCCCACAATGAGCAGTTCTTC
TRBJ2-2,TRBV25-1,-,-,CASGGGTVAGELFF,TGTGCCAGCGGTGGTGGGACGGTGGCCGGGGAGCTGTTTTTT
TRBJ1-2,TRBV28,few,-,CASSLIGYGYTF,TGTGCCAGCAGTTTGATCGGGTATGGCTACACCTTC
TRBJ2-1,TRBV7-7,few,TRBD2,CASTFTGTRGGNEQFF,TGTGCCAGCACCTTTACCGGGACTAGAGGGGGCAATGAGCAGTTCTTC
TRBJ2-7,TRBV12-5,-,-,CASQGPYEQYF,TGTGCCAGCCAGGGACCCTACGAGCAGTACTTC
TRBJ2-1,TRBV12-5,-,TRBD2,CASKRGGREQFF,TGTGCCAGCAAGCGGGGGGGCCGCGAGCAGTTCTTC
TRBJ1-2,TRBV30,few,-,CAWSPGYGYTF,TGTGCCTGGAGTCCAGGGTATGGCTACACCTTC
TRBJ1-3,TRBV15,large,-,CATSRDLGTGNTIYF,TGTGCCACCAGCAGAGATCTGGGGACTGGAAACACCATATATTTT
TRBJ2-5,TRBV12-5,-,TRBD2,CASTPGLAEETQYF,TGTGCCAGCACCCCGGGACTAGCGGAAGAGACCCAGTACTTC
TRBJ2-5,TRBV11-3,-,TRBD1,CASSERLGQGVRETQYF,TGTGCCAGCAGCGAACGATTGGGACAGGGGGTGAGGGAGACCCAGTACTTC
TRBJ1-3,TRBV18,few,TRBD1,CASSLTGTGNTIYF,TGTGCCAGCTCCCTGACAGGGACTGGAAACACCATATATTTT
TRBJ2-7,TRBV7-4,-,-,CASSPEGSYEQYF,TGTGCCAGCAGCCCAGAGGGGTCCTACGAGCAGTACTTC
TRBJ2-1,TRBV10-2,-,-,CASLADSSYNEQFF,TGCGCCAGCTTAGCGGATAGCTCCTACAATGAGCAGTTCTTC
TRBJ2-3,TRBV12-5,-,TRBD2,CASGLAGGDTQYF,TGTGCTAGTGGTCTCGCGGGAGGAGATACGCAGTATTTT
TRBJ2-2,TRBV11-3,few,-,CASSFGEHTGELFF,TGTGCCAGCAGCTTCGGGGAGCACACCGGGGAGCTGTTTTTT
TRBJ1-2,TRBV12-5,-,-,CATTRGEANYGYTF,TGTGCCACCACGAGGGGGGAGGCTAACTATGGCTACACCTTC
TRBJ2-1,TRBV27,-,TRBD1,CASKPGQQLAYNEQFF,TGTGCCAGCAAACCGGGACAGCAGCTAGCCTACAATGAGCAGTTCTTC
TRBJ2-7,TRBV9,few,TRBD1,CASTEDRDEQYF,TGTGCCAGCACGGAGGACAGGGACGAGCAGTACTTC
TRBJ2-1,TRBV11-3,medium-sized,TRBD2,CASSSPKRGYNEQFF,TGTGCCAGCAGCTCTCCGAAGCGGGGGTACAATGAGCAGTTCTTC
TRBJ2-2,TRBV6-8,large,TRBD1,CASSGTGIPGELFF,TGTGCCAGCAGTGGGACAGGGATCCCCGGGGAGCTGTTTTTT
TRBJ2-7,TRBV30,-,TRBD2,CAWSVGLAGAEQYF,TGTGCCTGGAGTGTGGGACTAGCGGGTGCCGAGCAGTACTTC